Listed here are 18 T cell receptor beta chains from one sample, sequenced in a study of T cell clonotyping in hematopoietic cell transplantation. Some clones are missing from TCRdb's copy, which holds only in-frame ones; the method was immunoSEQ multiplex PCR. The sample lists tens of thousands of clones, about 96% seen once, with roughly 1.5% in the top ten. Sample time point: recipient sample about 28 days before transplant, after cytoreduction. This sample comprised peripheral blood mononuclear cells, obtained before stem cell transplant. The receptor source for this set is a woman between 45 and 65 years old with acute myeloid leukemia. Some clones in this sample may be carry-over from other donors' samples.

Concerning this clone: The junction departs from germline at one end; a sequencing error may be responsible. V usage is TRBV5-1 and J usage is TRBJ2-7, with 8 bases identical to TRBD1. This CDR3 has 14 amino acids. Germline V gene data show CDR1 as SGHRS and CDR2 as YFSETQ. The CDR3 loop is CVSSLGQDASEQYF. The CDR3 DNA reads TGCGTCAGCAGCTTGGGACAGGATGCCTCCGAGCAGTACTTC. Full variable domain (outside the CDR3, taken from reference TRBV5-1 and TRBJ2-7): KAGVTQTPRYLIKTRGQQVTLSCSPISGHRSVSWYQQTPGQGLQFLFEYFSETQRNKGNFPGRFSGRQFSNSRSEMNVSTLELGDSALYLCVSSLGQDASEQYFGPGTRLTVT.

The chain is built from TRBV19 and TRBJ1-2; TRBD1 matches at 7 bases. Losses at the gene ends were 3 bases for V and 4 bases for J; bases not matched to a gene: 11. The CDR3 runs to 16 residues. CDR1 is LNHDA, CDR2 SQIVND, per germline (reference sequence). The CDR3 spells CASSISPGTDSYGYTF. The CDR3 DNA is TGTGCCAGTAGTATTTCCCCAGGGACAGATTCCTATGGCTACACCTTC. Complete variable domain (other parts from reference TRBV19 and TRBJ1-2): DGGITQSPKYLFRKEGQNVTLSCEQNLNHDAMYWYRQDPGQGLRLIYYSQIVNDFQKGDIAEGYSVSREKKESFPLTVTSAQKNPTAFYLCASSISPGTDSYGYTFGSGTRLTVV.

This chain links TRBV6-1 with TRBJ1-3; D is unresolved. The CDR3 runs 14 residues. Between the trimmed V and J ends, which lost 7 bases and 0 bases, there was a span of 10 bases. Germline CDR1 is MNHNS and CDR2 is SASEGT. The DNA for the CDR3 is TGTGCCAGCATCGTATACGACTCTGGAAACACCATATATTTT. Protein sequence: CASIVYDSGNTIYF.

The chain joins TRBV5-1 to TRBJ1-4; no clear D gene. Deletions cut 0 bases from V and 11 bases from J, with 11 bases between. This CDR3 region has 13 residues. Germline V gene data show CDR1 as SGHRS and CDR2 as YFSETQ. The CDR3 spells CASSLVGENKLFF. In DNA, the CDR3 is TGCGCCAGCAGCTTGGTTGGGGAGAACAAACTGTTTTTT.

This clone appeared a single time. The CDR3 DNA reads TGTGCCAGCAGTATCTGGGTGGGAGGAAACACCATATATTTT. As protein: CASSIWVGGNTIYF. This chain connects TRBV2 to TRBJ1-3, with D hard to call. V lost 5 bases, J lost 4 bases, and 12 bases lay in between. This CDR3 is built from 14 residues. Germline CDR1 SNHLY, CDR2 FYNNEI. The full variable domain, completed using reference TRBV2 and TRBJ1-3, is EPEVTQTPSHQVTQMGQEVILRCVPISNHLYFYWYRQILGQKVEFLVSFYNNEISEKSEIFDDQFSVERPDGSNFTLKIRSTKLEDSAMYFCASSIWVGGNTIYFGEGSWLTVV.

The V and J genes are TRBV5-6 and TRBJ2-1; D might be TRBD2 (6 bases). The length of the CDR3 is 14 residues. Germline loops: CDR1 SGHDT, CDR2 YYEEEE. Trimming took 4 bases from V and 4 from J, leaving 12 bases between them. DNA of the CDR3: TGTGCCAGCAGCCCGAACCTAGCGTACAATGAGCAGTTCTTC. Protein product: CASSPNLAYNEQFF.

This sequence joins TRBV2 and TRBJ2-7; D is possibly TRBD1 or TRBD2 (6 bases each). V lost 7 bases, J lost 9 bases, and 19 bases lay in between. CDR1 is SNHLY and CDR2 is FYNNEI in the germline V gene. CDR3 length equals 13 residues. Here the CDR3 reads CASTVITRGGQYF. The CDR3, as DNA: TGTGCCAGCACCGTCATTACCAGGGGAGGGCAGTACTTC.

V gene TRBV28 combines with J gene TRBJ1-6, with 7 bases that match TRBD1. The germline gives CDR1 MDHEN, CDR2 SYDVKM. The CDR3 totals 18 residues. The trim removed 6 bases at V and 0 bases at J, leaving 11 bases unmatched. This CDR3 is CASRRDRAISSYNSPLHF. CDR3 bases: TGTGCCAGCAGACGGGACAGAGCTATAAGCTCCTATAATTCACCCCTCCACTTT.

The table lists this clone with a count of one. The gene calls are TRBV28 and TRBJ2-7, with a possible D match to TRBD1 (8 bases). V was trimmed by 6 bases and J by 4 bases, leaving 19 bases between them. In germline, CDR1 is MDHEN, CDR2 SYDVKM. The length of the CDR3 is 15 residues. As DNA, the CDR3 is TGTGCCAGCAGGCACCTGGACAGGGACTATTACGAGCAGTACTTC. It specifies CASRHLDRDYYEQYF.

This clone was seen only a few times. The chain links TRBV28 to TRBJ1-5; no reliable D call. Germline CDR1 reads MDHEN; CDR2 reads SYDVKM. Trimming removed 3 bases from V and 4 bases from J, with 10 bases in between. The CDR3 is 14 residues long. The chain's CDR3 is CASSLGSLNQPQHF. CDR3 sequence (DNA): TGTGCCAGCAGTTTGGGGTCCCTAAATCAGCCCCAGCATTTT.

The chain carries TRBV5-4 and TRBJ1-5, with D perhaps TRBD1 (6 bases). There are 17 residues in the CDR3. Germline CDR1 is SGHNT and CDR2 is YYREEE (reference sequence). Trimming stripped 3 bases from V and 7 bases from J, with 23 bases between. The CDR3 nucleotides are TGTGCCAGCAGCTCGAAGGGGGGCAGTCTCCTCGACCAGCCCCAGCATTTT. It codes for CASSSKGGSLLDQPQHF.

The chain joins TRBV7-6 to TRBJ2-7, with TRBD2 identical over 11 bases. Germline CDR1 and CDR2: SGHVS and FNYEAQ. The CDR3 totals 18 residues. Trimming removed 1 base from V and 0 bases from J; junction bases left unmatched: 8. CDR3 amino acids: CASSLEGLAGGFSYEQYF. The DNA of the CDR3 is TGTGCCAGCAGCTTAGAGGGTCTAGCGGGAGGATTCTCCTACGAGCAGTACTTC.

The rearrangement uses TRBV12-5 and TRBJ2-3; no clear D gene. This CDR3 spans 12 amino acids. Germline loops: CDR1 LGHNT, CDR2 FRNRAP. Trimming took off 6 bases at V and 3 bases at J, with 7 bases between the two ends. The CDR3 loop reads CASGPSTDTQYF. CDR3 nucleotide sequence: TGTGCTAGTGGCCCGTCGACAGATACGCAGTATTTT.

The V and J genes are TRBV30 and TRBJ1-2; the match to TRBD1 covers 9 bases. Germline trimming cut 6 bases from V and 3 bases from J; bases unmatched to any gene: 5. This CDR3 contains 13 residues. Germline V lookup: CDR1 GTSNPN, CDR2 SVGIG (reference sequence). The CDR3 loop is CACGQGRDYGYTF. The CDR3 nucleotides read TGTGCCTGCGGACAGGGGAGGGACTATGGCTACACCTTC.

The CDR3 region is CASSGWTSGAYEQYF. As DNA, the CDR3 is TGTGCCAGCAGCGGGTGGACTAGCGGAGCCTACGAGCAGTACTTC. The chain employs TRBV11-2 and TRBJ2-7; 10 nucleotides line up with TRBD2. The CDR3 length is 15 residues. V was pared by 5 bases and J by 2 bases, with 6 bases of the junction left unmatched. Germline V lookup: CDR1 SGHAT, CDR2 FQNNGV.

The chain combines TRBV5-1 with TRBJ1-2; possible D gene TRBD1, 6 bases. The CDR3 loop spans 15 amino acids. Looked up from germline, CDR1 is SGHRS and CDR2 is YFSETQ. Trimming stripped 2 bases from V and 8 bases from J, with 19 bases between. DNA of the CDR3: TGCGCCAGCAGCTTAGAATTACAGGGCGAGGGGGGCTACACCTTC. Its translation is CASSLELQGEGGYTF.

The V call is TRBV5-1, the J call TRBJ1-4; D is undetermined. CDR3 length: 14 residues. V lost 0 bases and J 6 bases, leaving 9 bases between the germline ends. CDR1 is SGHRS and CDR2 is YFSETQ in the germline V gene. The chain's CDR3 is CASSLGPRDEKLFF. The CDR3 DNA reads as TGCGCCAGCAGCTTGGGTCCGCGTGATGAAAAACTGTTTTTT.

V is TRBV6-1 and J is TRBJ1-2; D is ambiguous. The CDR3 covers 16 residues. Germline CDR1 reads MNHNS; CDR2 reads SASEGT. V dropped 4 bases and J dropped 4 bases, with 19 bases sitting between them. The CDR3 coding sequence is TGTGCCAGCAGTGCCGCAACATCGACGGCATCCTATGGCTACACCTTC. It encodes CASSAATSTASYGYTF.